The present TCR beta chain was sequenced within a study of vaccination effects on CD4 cells after COVID-19. Ahead of sequencing, the ViraFEST assay grew antigen-specific CD4+ T cells using viral peptide pools. When roughly eleven days of culture had elapsed, CD4+ T cells were isolated. Each participant was given two doses of one vaccine (BNT162b2 or mRNA-1273). On days 3 and 7, fresh IL-2 medium replaced half the medium. Repertoires were generated with immunoSEQ multiplex PCR, while TCRdb's copy carries only in-frame clones and drops some. The sample consists of fewer than 25,000 clones, 72% of them appearing once. Findings of the study overall: Of the vaccine-induced clones from healthy vaccinees, merely 1 of 255 recognized common cold coronaviruses as well.

V lost 2 bases, J lost 6 bases, and 7 bases lay in between. The CDR3 runs 13 residues. Germline V gene lookup returns CDR1 LGHDT and CDR2 YNNKEL (reference sequence). This clone occurred a few times. Its antigen remains unidentified. The chain joins TRBV3-1 (or the pseudogene TRBV3-2) to TRBJ2-2; D remains ambiguous. The source material was CD4+ T cells from PBMCs cultured with HCoV-NL63 spike peptides, sampled after COVID-19 vaccination. This clonotype originated in a human donor who received a COVID-19 vaccine. Here the CDR3 reads CASSQYIAGELFF. The DNA of the CDR3 is TGTGCCAGCAGCCAATACATCGCCGGGGAGCTGTTTTTT.